This TCR beta chain was found in a study of EBV T-cell therapy then PD-1 blockade in nasopharyngeal carcinoma. Described time point: 266 days after commencement of treatment, after nivolumab therapy. This sample's treatment: AdE1-LMPpoly-expanded autologous EBV-specific T-cell therapy followed by anti-PD-1 nivolumab. To note about this clone: What it binds is unknown.

Generated by immunoSEQ multiplex PCR, the TCRdb table keeps only in-frame clones and is missing some. The sample comprises around 19,000 clones, about 86% of which are singletons, and 25% to 40% rests with the top ten. The CDR3 extends over 15 amino acids. In germline, CDR1 is SGDLS, CDR2 YYNGEE. With V trimmed by 3 bases and J by 8 bases, 11 bases remained unmatched. This chain connects TRBV9 to TRBJ2-3; 8 nucleotides match TRBD2. The material sequenced was CD8+ T cells from blood, taken around day 250 from a patient whose treatment included autologous EBV-specific T cells and nivolumab. This clonotype was obtained from a man aged 35-49 years with nasopharyngeal carcinoma. In nucleotides, the CDR3 is TGTGCCAGCAGCGATACCGGGGGGGCACTGGGTACGCAGTATTTT. This gives the protein CASSDTGGALGTQYF. Full variable domain (remainder filled in from reference TRBV9 and TRBJ2-3): DSGVTQTPKHLITATGQRVTLRCSPRSGDLSVYWYQQSLDQGLQFLIQYYNGEERAKGNILERFSAQQFPDLHSELNLSSLELGDSALYFCASSDTGGALGTQYFGPGTRLTVL.